The 26 T cell receptor beta chains below all came from one sample that was sequenced in a study of blood T cell repertoires in COVID-19. TCRdb's table, derived via immunoSEQ multiplex PCR, lists solely in-frame clones and lacks some. Among under 45,000 clones listed, about 90% were seen once. Sequences were obtained from peripheral blood. All receptors derive from a middle-aged woman with acute or convalescent COVID-19.

This chain connects TRBV28 to TRBJ2-7; D may be TRBD1 (7 bases). Germline values: CDR1 MDHEN, CDR2 SYDVKM. V lost 5 bases and J 2 bases, leaving 13 bases between the germline ends. This CDR3 spans 14 amino acids. The CDR3 spells CASSPRDRPYEQYF. As DNA, the CDR3 is TGTGCCAGCAGTCCGCGGGACAGACCCTACGAGCAGTACTTC. Full variable domain (remainder filled in from reference TRBV28 and TRBJ2-7): DVKVTQSSRYLVKRTGEKVFLECVQDMDHENMFWYRQDPGLGLRLIYFSYDVKMKEKGDIPEGYSVSREKKERFSLILESASTNQTSMYLCASSPRDRPYEQYFGPGTRLTVT.

The chain combines TRBV7-9 with TRBJ2-1; 10 bases fit TRBD2. The CDR3 spans 18 residues. J lost 3 bases, V lost 1 base, and 9 bases had no gene match. CDR1 and CDR2 (germline): SEHNR, FQNEAQ (reference sequence). The CDR3 bases are TGTGCCAGCAGCTTAGAAGCTTATAGCGGGGGGTACTACAATGAGCAGTTCTTC. This gives the protein CASSLEAYSGGYYNEQFF.

The gene calls are TRBV30 and TRBJ2-7, with a possible D match to TRBD1 (6 bases). The CDR3 is made up of 12 amino acids. Germline V CDR1 and CDR2: GTSNPN, SVGIG (reference sequence). V was shortened by 0 bases and J by 10 bases, with 13 bases between the two germline ends. In nucleotides, the CDR3 is TGTGCCTGGAGTGTCGTATCGGGACAACAGTACTTC. This encodes CAWSVVSGQQYF.

The chain has TRBV29-1 and TRBJ2-5; 7 bases are shared with TRBD1. Germline trimming cut 7 bases from V and 4 bases from J; bases unmatched to any gene: 6. The CDR3 is made up of 12 amino acids. Germline CDR1 and CDR2: SQVTM and ANQGSEA. This CDR3 is CSANRGRETQYF. The CDR3 DNA reads TGCAGCGCCAACAGGGGAAGAGAGACCCAGTACTTC.

This clone came up once. The chain links TRBV28 to TRBJ1-4, with D uncertain. CDR3 length equals 13 residues. V was clipped by 8 bases and J by 5 bases, with 12 bases between them. Germline CDR1 MDHEN, CDR2 SYDVKM. This chain's CDR3 is CASLRTRNEKLFF. The CDR3, as DNA: TGTGCCAGCCTAAGAACGCGGAATGAAAAACTGTTTTTT.

The chain carries TRBV4-1 and TRBJ1-1; 7 bases are shared with TRBD1. With 4 bases clipped from V and 2 bases from J, the junction kept 7 bases outside the gene matches. The CDR3 runs to 15 residues. Germline loops: CDR1 MGHRA, CDR2 YSYEKL. In DNA form, the CDR3 reads TGCGCCAGCAGCCGACACAGGGGAGACAACACTGAAGCTTTCTTT. Its translation is CASSRHRGDNTEAFF.

The chain recombines TRBV27 with TRBJ1-2; 8 bases line up with TRBD1. The CDR3 totals 12 residues. Losses at the gene ends were 5 bases for V and 10 bases for J; bases not matched to a gene: 6. Germline V CDR1 and CDR2: MNHEY, SMNVEV (reference sequence). The CDR3 nucleotides are TGTGCCAGCAGTCCCGGACAGGGAGCCTACACCTTC. Encoded protein: CASSPGQGAYTF.

V gene TRBV12-5 combines with J gene TRBJ2-1; TRBD2 matches at 8 bases. The junction had 11 bases not matched to a gene; V was cut back by 0 bases and J by 1 base. This CDR3 spans 19 amino acids. Germline V CDR1 and CDR2: LGHNT, FRNRAP. CDR3 DNA: TGTGCTAGTGGTTTGGTCTATCCGGGGGTAGCGGGGTCCTACAATGAGCAGTTCTTC. Encoded protein: CASGLVYPGVAGSYNEQFF.

Only one count was recorded for this clone. The chain links TRBV3-1 (or the pseudogene TRBV3-2) to TRBJ2-1, with D perhaps TRBD2 (5 bases). CDR3 length: 15 residues. Germline assignment: CDR1 LGHDT and CDR2 YNNKEL (reference sequence). Trimming stripped 0 bases from V and 5 bases from J, with 11 bases between. CDR3 amino acids: CASSQDVGEHNEQFF. DNA of the CDR3: TGTGCCAGCAGCCAAGATGTCGGGGAGCACAATGAGCAGTTCTTC.

In its sample, this clone was seen once. The chain recombines TRBV5-4 with TRBJ2-3; 10 bases are shared with TRBD1. Trimming cost V 4 bases and J 1 base; bases outside gene matches: 3. From germline, CDR1 is SGHNT and CDR2 YYREEE (reference sequence). The CDR3 spans 15 residues. In nucleotides, the CDR3 is TGTGCCAGCAGCCCGGGGACAGGGGGCACAGATACGCAGTATTTT. Encoded protein: CASSPGTGGTDTQYF.

V gene TRBV9 combines with J gene TRBJ1-4; 9 nucleotides line up with TRBD1. The V gene end was trimmed by 3 bases and the J gene end by 7 bases; junction bases not matched to a gene: 10. Germline V CDR1 and CDR2: SGDLS, YYNGEE. This CDR3 has 16 residues. DNA of the CDR3: TGTGCCAGCAGCGGGCCACAGGGGGCTCACGGTGAAAAACTGTTTTTT. Its protein product is CASSGPQGAHGEKLFF.

The chain is built from TRBV19 and TRBJ2-7; D is unclear. Trimming shortened V by 7 bases and J by 7 bases, and 17 bases separated the two germline ends. The germline V gene has CDR1 LNHDA and CDR2 SQIVND (reference sequence). The CDR3 totals 13 residues. This CDR3 is CASNYGPGLEQYF. CDR3 sequence (DNA): TGTGCCAGTAATTATGGTCCAGGCCTGGAGCAGTACTTC. Full variable domain (remainder filled in from reference TRBV19 and TRBJ2-7): DGGITQSPKYLFRKEGQNVTLSCEQNLNHDAMYWYRQDPGQGLRLIYYSQIVNDFQKGDIAEGYSVSREKKESFPLTVTSAQKNPTAFYLCASNYGPGLEQYFGPGTRLTVT.

The chain couples TRBV30 to TRBJ1-1, with D perhaps matching TRBD1 (5 bases). The germline V and J ends were trimmed by 3 bases and 10 bases, with 15 bases remaining between them. The CDR3 loop spans 12 amino acids. Germline values: CDR1 GTSNPN, CDR2 SVGIG (reference sequence). DNA of the CDR3: TGTGCCTGGAGGCGGGACGGAGGCGGAGCTTTCTTT. Translating gives CAWRRDGGGAFF. The full variable domain, its missing parts supplied by reference TRBV30 and TRBJ1-1, is SQTIHQWPATLVQPVGSPLSLECTVEGTSNPNLYWYRQAAGRGLQLLFYSVGIGQISSEVPQNLSASRPQDRQFILSSKKLLLSDSGFYLCAWRRDGGGAFFGQGTRLTVV.

The chain has TRBV6-4 and TRBJ1-1, with D possibly being TRBD1 (5 bases). The CDR3 runs to 10 residues. Germline CDR1 MRHNA, CDR2 SNTAGT. V lost 9 bases to trimming and J lost 7 bases, with 9 bases between them. CDR3 in amino acids: CARNQGEAFF. The DNA for the CDR3 is TGTGCCAGAAATCAGGGTGAAGCTTTCTTT.

Of note for this clone: The germline gene is not matched at one end of the junction; a read error may be the cause. The chain recombines TRBV25-1 with TRBJ2-7; a weak D match, TRBD2 (5 bases). The CDR3 extends over 11 amino acids. The germline V gene encodes CDR1 MGHDK and CDR2 SYGVNS. This chain's CDR3 is CASSEYWESHF. The CDR3 nucleotides are TGTGCCAGCAGTGAATACTGGGAGAGCCACTTC.

This chain uses TRBV5-1 with TRBJ2-5; 15 bases are a match to TRBD2. The CDR3 totals 17 residues. CDR1 and CDR2 from the germline V gene are SGHRS and YFSETQ. The V segment lost 3 bases and the J segment 0 bases; nucleotides outside the gene matches: 3. CDR3 region: CASSSGLAGGYQETQYF. The CDR3 nucleotides are TGCGCCAGCAGCTCGGGACTAGCGGGGGGCTACCAAGAGACCCAGTACTTC.

The table lists this clone with a count of one. This chain uses TRBV4-2 with TRBJ2-1; D gene unclear. V was pared by 3 bases and J by 6 bases, with 9 bases between. This CDR3 spans 13 amino acids. The germline gives CDR1 LGHNA, CDR2 YNFKEQ. This chain's CDR3 is CASSHGSGNEQFF. CDR3 bases: TGTGCCAGCAGCCACGGGTCCGGCAATGAGCAGTTCTTC.

This chain connects TRBV9 to TRBJ2-5, with D possibly TRBD1 on 6 matching bases. Germline V gene data show CDR1 as SGDLS and CDR2 as YYNGEE. The CDR3 sequence is 13 residues long. V was cut by 5 bases and J by 1 base, with 9 bases left in between. The CDR3 loop reads CASSRRGQETQYF. The CDR3 DNA is TGTGCCAGCAGTCGCAGGGGCCAAGAGACCCAGTACTTC.

The chain combines TRBV28 with TRBJ2-7; 10 bases are a match to TRBD2. CDR1 is MDHEN, CDR2 SYDVKM, per germline. With V trimmed by 5 bases and J by 7 bases, 11 bases remained unmatched. The CDR3 consists of 15 residues. The CDR3 region is CASSPSSGRVREQYF. The CDR3 DNA reads TGTGCCAGCAGTCCCTCTAGCGGGAGAGTTAGAGAGCAGTACTTC. Together with reference TRBV28 and TRBJ2-7, the CDR3 gives the full variable domain: DVKVTQSSRYLVKRTGEKVFLECVQDMDHENMFWYRQDPGLGLRLIYFSYDVKMKEKGDIPEGYSVSREKKERFSLILESASTNQTSMYLCASSPSSGRVREQYFGPGTRLTVT.

The V gene is TRBV27, the J gene TRBJ2-1, with 12 bases that match TRBD2. V lost 1 base to trimming and J lost 9 bases; unmatched junction nucleotides: 7. Germline CDR1 reads MNHEY; CDR2 reads SMNVEV (reference sequence). This CDR3 region has 16 residues. The CDR3 loop is CASSLWLAGGPVEQFF. The CDR3, as DNA: TGTGCCAGCAGTTTATGGCTAGCGGGAGGGCCCGTTGAGCAGTTCTTC.

V and J are TRBV7-2 and TRBJ2-3; 8 bases match TRBD2. The CDR3 sequence is 15 residues long. V trimming: 1 base; J trimming: 5 bases; junction bases outside the gene matches: 5. Per the germline V gene, CDR1 is SGHTA and CDR2 is FQGNSA. CDR3 region: CASSLVAGTGDTQYF. The CDR3, as DNA: TGTGCCAGCAGCTTAGTAGCGGGAACTGGAGATACGCAGTATTTT.

This clone occurred a few times. The V and J genes are TRBV19 and TRBJ2-2, with no clear D. Germline V gene data show CDR1 as LNHDA and CDR2 as SQIVND (reference sequence). Trimming took 1 base from V and 0 from J, leaving 9 bases between them. This CDR3 region has 16 residues. Here the CDR3 DNA reads TGTGCCAGTAGTATAGGAGCAGGATCGAACACCGGGGAGCTGTTTTTT. Amino acids: CASSIGAGSNTGELFF.

This clone was detected only a few times. The chain is built from TRBV30 and TRBJ2-7; weak D call: TRBD2 (5 bases). Looked up from germline, CDR1 is GTSNPN and CDR2 is SVGIG (reference sequence). V lost 6 bases to trimming and J lost 1 base, with 10 bases between them. This CDR3 spans 12 amino acids. The CDR3 DNA sequence: TGTGCCTGTAATGGACTTTCCTACGAGCAGTACTTC. Protein sequence: CACNGLSYEQYF.

The V gene is TRBV9, the J gene TRBJ2-7, with D possibly matching TRBD1 (6 bases). The V end was cut by 4 bases, the J end by 2 bases, with 10 bases between. The CDR3 spans 13 residues. Germline values: CDR1 SGDLS, CDR2 YYNGEE. CDR3 sequence (DNA): TGTGCCAGCAGCAAGGGACATGCCTACGAGCAGTACTTC. Translated: CASSKGHAYEQYF.

V is TRBV30 and J is TRBJ2-1; 14 nucleotides line up with TRBD2. The V gene end was trimmed by 5 bases and the J gene end by 9 bases; junction bases not matched to a gene: 6. The CDR3 contains 14 residues. The germline gives CDR1 GTSNPN, CDR2 SVGIG (reference sequence). DNA of the CDR3: TGTGCCTGGGGACTAGCGGGAGGTACGGTTGAGCAGTTCTTC. Its protein product is CAWGLAGGTVEQFF.

The genes are TRBV2 and TRBJ1-2; no firm D call. With 4 bases removed from V and 5 bases from J, the gap between germline ends came to 8 bases. This CDR3 contains 12 residues. CDR1 is SNHLY, CDR2 FYNNEI, per germline. The DNA of the CDR3 is TGTGCCAGCAGTGGGGCAGCTTATGGCTACACCTTC. Encoded protein: CASSGAAYGYTF.